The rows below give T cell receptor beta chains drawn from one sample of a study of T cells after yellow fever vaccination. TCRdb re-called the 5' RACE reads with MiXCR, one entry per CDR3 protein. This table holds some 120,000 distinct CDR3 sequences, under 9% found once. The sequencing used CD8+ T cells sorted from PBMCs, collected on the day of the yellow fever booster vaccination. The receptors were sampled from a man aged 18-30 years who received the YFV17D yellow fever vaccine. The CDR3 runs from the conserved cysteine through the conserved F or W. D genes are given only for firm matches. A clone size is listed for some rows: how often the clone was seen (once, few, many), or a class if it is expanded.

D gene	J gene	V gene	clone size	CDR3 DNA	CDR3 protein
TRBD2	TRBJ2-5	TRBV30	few	TGTGCCTGGTCATTGGCGGGGGTCCAAGAGACCCAGTACTTC	CAWSLAGVQETQYF
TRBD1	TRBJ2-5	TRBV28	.	TGTGCCAGCAGCCGCGAGGGGACAGACGCTCGAGAGACCCAGTACTTC	CASSREGTDARETQYF
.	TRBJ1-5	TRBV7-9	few	TGTGCCAGCAGCTTATACTGGGTGGGGTTCCAGGAGAGGCCCCAGCATTTT	CASSLYWVGFQERPQHF
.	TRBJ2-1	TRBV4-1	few	TGCGCCAGCAGCCAAGACCTACGGGAGCAGTTCTTC	CASSQDLREQFF
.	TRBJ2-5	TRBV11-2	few	TGTGCCAGCAGCCGCGGGGTCTTCCAAGAGACCCAGTACTTC	CASSRGVFQETQYF
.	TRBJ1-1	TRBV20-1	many	TGCAGTGCTAGAGATTGGAACGCCGGATACACTGAAGCTTTCTTT	CSARDWNAGYTEAFF
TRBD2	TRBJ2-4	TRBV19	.	TGTGCCAGTAGTATCGGGGGGGCGGTTCCCAAAAACATTCAGTACTTC	CASSIGGAVPKNIQYF
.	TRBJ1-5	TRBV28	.	TGTGCCGTAGGGGGAGGTAGCAATCAGCCCCAGCATTTT	CAVGGGSNQPQHF
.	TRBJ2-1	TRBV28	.	TGTGCCAGCAGTGACCGCCCGGGGGAGCCCCATCTTGAGCAGTTCTTC	CASSDRPGEPHLEQFF
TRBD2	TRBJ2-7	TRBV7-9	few	TGTGCCAGCAGCTTAGGGGGACTAGACGCCTACGAGCAGTACTTC	CASSLGGLDAYEQYF
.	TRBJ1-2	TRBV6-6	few	TGTGCCAGCAGTTACTCCAAGTCTGTCCAGGCCCTTGGCGGCTACACCTTC	CASSYSKSVQALGGYTF
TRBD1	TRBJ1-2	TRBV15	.	TGTGCCACCAGCAGATTCAGGGGGGCCCGTTACTATGGCTACACCTTC	CATSRFRGARYYGYTF
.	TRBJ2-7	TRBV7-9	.	TGTGCCAGCAGCCCGGGACATGCATCCTACGAGCAGTACTTC	CASSPGHASYEQYF
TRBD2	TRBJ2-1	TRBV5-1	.	TGCGCCAGCAGCCAATCTGGGACTAGCGGGGGCCCACCAGTTCACTACAATGAGCAGTTCTTC	CASSQSGTSGGPPVHYNEQFF
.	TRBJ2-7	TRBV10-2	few	TGCGCCAGCAGTGAGAGGACGGGGAGCTCCTACGAGCAGTACTTC	CASSERTGSSYEQYF
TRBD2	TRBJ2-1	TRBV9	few	TGTGCCAGCAGCGTCGCCGGGACTAGCGGGGGGTCGGATGAGCAGTTCTTC	CASSVAGTSGGSDEQFF
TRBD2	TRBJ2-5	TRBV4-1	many	TGCGCCAGCAGCGTGTCTAGCGGGGGACCACAAGAGACCCAGTACTTC	CASSVSSGGPQETQYF
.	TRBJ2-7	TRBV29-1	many	TGCAGCGTTGAGGCGATTACTGACGCAACCTACGAGCAGTACTTC	CSVEAITDATYEQYF
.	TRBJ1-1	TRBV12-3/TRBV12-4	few	TGTGCCAGCAGTCCCGGGGGAGGCTTT	CASSPGGGF
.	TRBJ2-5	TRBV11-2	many	TGTGCCAGCAGCTTAGGAGGGGATGGGGCAGAGACCCAGTACTTC	CASSLGGDGAETQYF
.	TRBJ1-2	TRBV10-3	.	TGTGCCATCAGTGAGTCAGGGACGCCGTATGGCTACACCTTC	CAISESGTPYGYTF
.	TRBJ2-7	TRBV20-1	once	TGCAGTGCTAGGGGGCGGACAGCGGGTTCCTACGAGCAGTACTTC	CSARGRTAGSYEQYF
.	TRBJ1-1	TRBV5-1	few	TGCGCCAGCAGCTTGCGGGGGGGAGGTCTTACTGAAGCTTTCTTT	CASSLRGGGLTEAFF
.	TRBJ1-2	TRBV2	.	TGTGCCAGCAGTGAACTCGGCGGGGGTCGGCACTTCTATGGCTACACCTTC	CASSELGGGRHFYGYTF
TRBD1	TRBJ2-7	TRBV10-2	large	TGCGCCAGCATGACAGGGCACTCCTACGAGCAGTACTTC	CASMTGHSYEQYF
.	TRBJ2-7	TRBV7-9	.	TGTGCCAGCAGCACCTCCTACAGTTCCTACGAGCAGTACTTC	CASSTSYSSYEQYF
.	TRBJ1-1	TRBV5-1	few	TGCGCCAGCAGCGGGGGGTCCATGAACACTGAAGCTTTCTTT	CASSGGSMNTEAFF
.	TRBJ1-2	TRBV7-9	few	TGTGCCAGCAGCTTCGCCGGGGGGGACTATGGCTACACCTTC	CASSFAGGDYGYTF
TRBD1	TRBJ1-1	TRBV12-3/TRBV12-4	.	TGTGCCAGCAGTTTAGCGCCCACAGGGGCATGGGCTTTCTTT	CASSLAPTGAWAFF
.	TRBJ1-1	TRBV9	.	TGTGCCAGCAGCGTTCTGAACGAGTCGGCGAACACTGAAGCTTTCTTT	CASSVLNESANTEAFF
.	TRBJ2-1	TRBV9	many	TGTGCCAGCAGCTCCGGGGAAAGTGAGCAGTTCTTC	CASSSGESEQFF
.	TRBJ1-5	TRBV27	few	TGTGCCAGCAGTTTCGGGGGAGATAATCAGCCCCAGCATTTT	CASSFGGDNQPQHF
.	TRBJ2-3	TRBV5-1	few	TGCGCCAGCAGCTTCGGATATAGACTACCAGATACGCAGTATTTT	CASSFGYRLPDTQYF
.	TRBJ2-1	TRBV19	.	TGTGCCAGTAAAATCGCACGCGAGCAGTTCTTC	CASKIAREQFF
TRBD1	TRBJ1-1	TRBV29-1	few	TGCAGCGTTAAAAGCGGGACAGGGCCTGAAGCTTTCTTT	CSVKSGTGPEAFF
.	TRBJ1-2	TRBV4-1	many	TGCGCCAGCAGCCAAGCGCCCTATGGCTACACCTTC	CASSQAPYGYTF
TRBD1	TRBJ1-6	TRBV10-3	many	TGTGCCATCAGTTTGGACAGGGATAATTCACCCCTCCACTTT	CAISLDRDNSPLHF
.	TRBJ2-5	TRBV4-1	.	TGCGCCAGCAGCGCTAGGGGCAGGGAAGAGACCCAGTACTTC	CASSARGREETQYF
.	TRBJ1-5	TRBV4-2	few	TGTGCCAGCAGCCAAGACCGTAATAGAGGCAATCAGCCCCAGCATTTT	CASSQDRNRGNQPQHF
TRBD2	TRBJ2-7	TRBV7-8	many	TGTGCCAGCAGCCATCACGGGGGGTACGAGCAGTACTTC	CASSHHGGYEQYF
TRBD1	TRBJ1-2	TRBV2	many	TGTGCCAGCACTAAGGGGGCGGACTATGGCTACACCTTC	CASTKGADYGYTF
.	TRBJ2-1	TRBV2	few	TGTGCCAGCACGGACCCCGGCTCCTACAATGAGCAGTTCTTC	CASTDPGSYNEQFF
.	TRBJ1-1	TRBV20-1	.	TGCAGTGCTGAGGACACGAACACTGAAGCTTTCTTT	CSAEDTNTEAFF
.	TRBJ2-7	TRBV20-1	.	TGCAGTGCCGGCATACAGGGTTCGGCCTACGAGCAGTACTTC	CSAGIQGSAYEQYF
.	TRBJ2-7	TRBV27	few	TGTGCCAGCAGTTTCGGTTCCGAGGCCTACGAGCAGTACTTC	CASSFGSEAYEQYF
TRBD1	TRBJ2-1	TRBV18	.	TGTGCCAGCGTACAGGGGTTTCATGAGCAGTTCTTC	CASVQGFHEQFF
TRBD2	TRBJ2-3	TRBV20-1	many	TGCAGTGCTAGATTGGGGGGGGGCACAGATACGCAGTATTTT	CSARLGGGTDTQYF
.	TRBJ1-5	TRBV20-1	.	TGCAGTGCTAGAGAGGTAGGCAATCAGCCCCAGCATTTT	CSAREVGNQPQHF
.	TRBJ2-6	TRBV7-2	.	TGTGCCAGCAACCTTCCCCACTCTGGGGCCAACGTCCTGACTTTC	CASNLPHSGANVLTF
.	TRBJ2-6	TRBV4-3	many	TGCGCCAGCAGCCTCCTCGTGCAGTCTGGGGCCAACGTCCTGACTTTC	CASSLLVQSGANVLTF
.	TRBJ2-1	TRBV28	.	TGTGCCAGTAGATGGCGAGATGGGAGTGAGCAGTTCTTC	CASRWRDGSEQFF
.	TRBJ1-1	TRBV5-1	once	TGCGCCAGCAGCTTGGGGGGCCCTGCGGCGGTGAACACTGAAGCTTTCTTT	CASSLGGPAAVNTEAFF
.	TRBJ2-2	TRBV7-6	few	TGTGCCAGCAGCTTGGGAGGGGGTGACACCGGGGAGCTGTTTTTT	CASSLGGGDTGELFF
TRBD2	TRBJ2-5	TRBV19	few	TGTGCCAGCACCCCGGCGGGAGGGTCAGAGACCCAGTACTTC	CASTPAGGSETQYF